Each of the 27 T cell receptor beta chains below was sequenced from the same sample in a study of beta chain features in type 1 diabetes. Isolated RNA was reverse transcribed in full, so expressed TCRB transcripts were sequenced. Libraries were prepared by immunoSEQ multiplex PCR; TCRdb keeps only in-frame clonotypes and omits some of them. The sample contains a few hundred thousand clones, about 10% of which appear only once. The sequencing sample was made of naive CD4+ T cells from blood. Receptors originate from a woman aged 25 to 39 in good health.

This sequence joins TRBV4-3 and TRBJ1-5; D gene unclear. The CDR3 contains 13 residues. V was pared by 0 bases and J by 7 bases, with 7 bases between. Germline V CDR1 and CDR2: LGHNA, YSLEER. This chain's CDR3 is CASSQDGVQPQHF. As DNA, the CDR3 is TGCGCCAGCAGCCAAGACGGAGTCCAGCCCCAGCATTTT.

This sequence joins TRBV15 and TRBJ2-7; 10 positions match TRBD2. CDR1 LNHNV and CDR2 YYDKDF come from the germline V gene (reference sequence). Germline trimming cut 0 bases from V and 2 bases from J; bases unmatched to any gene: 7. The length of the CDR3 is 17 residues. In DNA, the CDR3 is TGTGCCACCAGCAGAGATCAAAGCGGGAGGGGGGCCTACGAGCAGTACTTC. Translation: CATSRDQSGRGAYEQYF.

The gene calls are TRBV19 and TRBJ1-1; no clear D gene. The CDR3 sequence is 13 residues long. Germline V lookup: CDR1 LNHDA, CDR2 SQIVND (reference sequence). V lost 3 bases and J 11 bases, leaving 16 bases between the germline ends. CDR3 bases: TGTGCCAGTAGTATGAGCCCAGAGATCGGGGCTTTCTTT. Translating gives CASSMSPEIGAFF. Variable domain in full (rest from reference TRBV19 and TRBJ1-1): DGGITQSPKYLFRKEGQNVTLSCEQNLNHDAMYWYRQDPGQGLRLIYYSQIVNDFQKGDIAEGYSVSREKKESFPLTVTSAQKNPTAFYLCASSMSPEIGAFFGQGTRLTVV.

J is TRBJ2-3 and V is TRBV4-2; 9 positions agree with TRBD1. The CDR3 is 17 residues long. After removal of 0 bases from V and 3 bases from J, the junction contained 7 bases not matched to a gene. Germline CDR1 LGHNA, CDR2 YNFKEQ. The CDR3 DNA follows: TGTGCCAGCAGCCAAGAGGACAGGGGACATTGGACAGATACGCAGTATTTT. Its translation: CASSQEDRGHWTDTQYF.

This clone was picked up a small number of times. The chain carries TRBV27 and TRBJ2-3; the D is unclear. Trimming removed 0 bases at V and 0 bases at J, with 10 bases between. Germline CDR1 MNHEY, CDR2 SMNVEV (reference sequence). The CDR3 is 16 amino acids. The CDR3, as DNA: TGTGCCAGCAGTTTATCTTCCAGGCCCAGCACAGATACGCAGTATTTT. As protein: CASSLSSRPSTDTQYF.

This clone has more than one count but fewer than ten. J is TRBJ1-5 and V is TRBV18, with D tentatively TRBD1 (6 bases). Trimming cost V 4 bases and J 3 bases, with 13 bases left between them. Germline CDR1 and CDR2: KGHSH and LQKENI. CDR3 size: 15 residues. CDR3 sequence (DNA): TGTGCCAGCTCACACCTACAGGGACCCAATCAGCCCCAGCATTTT. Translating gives CASSHLQGPNQPQHF.

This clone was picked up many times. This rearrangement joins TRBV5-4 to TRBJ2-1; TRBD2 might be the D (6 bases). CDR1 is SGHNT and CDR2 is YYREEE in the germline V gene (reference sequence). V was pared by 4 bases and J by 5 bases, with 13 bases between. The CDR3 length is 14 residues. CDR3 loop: CASSPWTGDNEQFF. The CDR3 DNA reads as TGTGCCAGCAGCCCCTGGACGGGAGACAATGAGCAGTTCTTC.

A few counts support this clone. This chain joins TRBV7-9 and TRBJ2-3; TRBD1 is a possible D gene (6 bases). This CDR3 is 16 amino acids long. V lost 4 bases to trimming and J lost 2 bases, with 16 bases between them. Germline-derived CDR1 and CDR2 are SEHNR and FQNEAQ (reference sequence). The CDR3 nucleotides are TGTGCCAGCAGCTCACCGGACAGTTGGATCACAGATACGCAGTATTTT. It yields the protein CASSSPDSWITDTQYF.

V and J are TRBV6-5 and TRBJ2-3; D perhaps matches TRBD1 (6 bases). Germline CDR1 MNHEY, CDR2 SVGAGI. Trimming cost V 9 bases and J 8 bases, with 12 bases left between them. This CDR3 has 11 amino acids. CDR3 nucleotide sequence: TGTGCCAGGGGGGTGGACAGTACGCAGTATTTT. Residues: CARGVDSTQYF.

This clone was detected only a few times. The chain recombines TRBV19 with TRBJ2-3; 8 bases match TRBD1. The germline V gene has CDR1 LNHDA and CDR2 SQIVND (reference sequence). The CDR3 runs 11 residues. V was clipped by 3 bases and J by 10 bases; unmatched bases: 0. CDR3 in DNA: TGTGCCAGTAGTATGACAGGGGCGCAGTATTTT. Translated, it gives CASSMTGAQYF.

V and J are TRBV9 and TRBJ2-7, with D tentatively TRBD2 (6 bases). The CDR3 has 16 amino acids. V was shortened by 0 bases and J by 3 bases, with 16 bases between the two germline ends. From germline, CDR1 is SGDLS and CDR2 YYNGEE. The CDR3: CASSVGGLGGIYEQYF. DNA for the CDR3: TGTGCCAGCAGCGTAGGGGGGTTGGGGGGAATCTACGAGCAGTACTTC. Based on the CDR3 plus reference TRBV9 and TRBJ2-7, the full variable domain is DSGVTQTPKHLITATGQRVTLRCSPRSGDLSVYWYQQSLDQGLQFLIQYYNGEERAKGNILERFSAQQFPDLHSELNLSSLELGDSALYFCASSVGGLGGIYEQYFGPGTRLTVT.

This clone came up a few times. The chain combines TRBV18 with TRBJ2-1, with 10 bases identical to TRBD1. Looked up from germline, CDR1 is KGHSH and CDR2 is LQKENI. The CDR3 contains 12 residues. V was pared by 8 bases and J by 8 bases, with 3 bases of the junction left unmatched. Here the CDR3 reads CASGQGDYEQFF. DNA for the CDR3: TGTGCCAGCGGACAGGGGGACTATGAGCAGTTCTTC.

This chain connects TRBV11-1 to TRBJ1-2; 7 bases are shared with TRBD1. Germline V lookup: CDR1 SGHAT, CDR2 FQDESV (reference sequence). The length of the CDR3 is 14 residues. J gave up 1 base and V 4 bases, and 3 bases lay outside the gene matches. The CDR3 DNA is TGTGCCAGCAGCTCGGGACAGCTTAACTATGGCTACACCTTC. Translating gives CASSSGQLNYGYTF.

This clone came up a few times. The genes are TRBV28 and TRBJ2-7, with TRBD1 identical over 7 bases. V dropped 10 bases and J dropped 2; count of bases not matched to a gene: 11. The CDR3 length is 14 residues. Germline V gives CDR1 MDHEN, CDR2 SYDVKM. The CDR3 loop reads CATITDGTAYEQYF. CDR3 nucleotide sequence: TGTGCCACCATAACGGACGGGACAGCCTACGAGCAGTACTTC.

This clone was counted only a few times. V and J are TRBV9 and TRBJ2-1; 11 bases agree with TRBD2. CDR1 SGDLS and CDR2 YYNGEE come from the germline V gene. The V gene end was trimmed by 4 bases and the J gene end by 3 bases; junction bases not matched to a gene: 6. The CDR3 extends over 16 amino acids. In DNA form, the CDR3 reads TGTGCCAGCAGCCCCCGGGGACTAGCGGTCTACAATGAGCAGTTCTTC. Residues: CASSPRGLAVYNEQFF.

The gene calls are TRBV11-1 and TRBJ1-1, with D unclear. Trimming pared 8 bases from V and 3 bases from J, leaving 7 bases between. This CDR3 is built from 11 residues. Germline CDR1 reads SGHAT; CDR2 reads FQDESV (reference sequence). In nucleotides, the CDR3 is TGTGCCAGCGAGCTGGACACTGAAGCTTTCTTT. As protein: CASELDTEAFF.

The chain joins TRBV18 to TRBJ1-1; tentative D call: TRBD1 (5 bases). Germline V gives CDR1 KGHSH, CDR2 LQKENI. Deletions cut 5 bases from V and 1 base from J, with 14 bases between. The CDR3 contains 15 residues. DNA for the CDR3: TGTGCCAGCTCATCTCAGCGAACAGGGAACACTGAAGCTTTCTTT. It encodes CASSSQRTGNTEAFF.

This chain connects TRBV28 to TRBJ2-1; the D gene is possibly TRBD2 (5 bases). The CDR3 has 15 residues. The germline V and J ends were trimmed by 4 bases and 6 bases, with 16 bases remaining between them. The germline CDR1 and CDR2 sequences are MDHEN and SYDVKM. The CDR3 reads CASSYYTSGSNEQFF. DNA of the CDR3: TGTGCCAGCAGTTACTATACTAGTGGATCCAATGAGCAGTTCTTC.

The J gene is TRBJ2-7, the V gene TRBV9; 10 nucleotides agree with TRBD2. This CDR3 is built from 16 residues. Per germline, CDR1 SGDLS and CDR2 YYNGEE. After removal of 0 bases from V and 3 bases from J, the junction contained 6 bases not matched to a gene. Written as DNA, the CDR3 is TGTGCCAGCAGCGTAGGTTACACTAGCGGGAACTACGAGCAGTACTTC. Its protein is CASSVGYTSGNYEQYF. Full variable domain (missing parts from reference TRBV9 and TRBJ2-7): DSGVTQTPKHLITATGQRVTLRCSPRSGDLSVYWYQQSLDQGLQFLIQYYNGEERAKGNILERFSAQQFPDLHSELNLSSLELGDSALYFCASSVGYTSGNYEQYFGPGTRLTVT.

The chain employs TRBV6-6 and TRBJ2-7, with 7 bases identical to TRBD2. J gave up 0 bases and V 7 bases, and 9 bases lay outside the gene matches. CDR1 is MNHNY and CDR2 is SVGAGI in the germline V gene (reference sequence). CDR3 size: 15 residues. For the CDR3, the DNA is TGTGCCAGCACTCACCCGGGAGGCAGCTCCTACGAGCAGTACTTC. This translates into CASTHPGGSSYEQYF.

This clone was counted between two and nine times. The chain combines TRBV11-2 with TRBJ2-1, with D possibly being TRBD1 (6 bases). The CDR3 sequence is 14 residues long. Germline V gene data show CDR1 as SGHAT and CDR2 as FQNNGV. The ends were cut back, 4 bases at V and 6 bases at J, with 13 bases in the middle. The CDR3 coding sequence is TGTGCCAGCAGCTCTCACAGGGACGTCAATGAGCAGTTCTTC. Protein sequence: CASSSHRDVNEQFF.

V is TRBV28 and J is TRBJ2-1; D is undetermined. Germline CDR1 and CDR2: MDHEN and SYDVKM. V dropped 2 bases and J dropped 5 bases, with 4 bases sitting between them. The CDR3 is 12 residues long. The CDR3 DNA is TGTGCCAGCAGTTTAGGCCACAATGAGCAGTTCTTC. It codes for CASSLGHNEQFF. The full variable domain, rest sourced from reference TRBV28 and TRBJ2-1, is DVKVTQSSRYLVKRTGEKVFLECVQDMDHENMFWYRQDPGLGLRLIYFSYDVKMKEKGDIPEGYSVSREKKERFSLILESASTNQTSMYLCASSLGHNEQFFGPGTRLTVL.

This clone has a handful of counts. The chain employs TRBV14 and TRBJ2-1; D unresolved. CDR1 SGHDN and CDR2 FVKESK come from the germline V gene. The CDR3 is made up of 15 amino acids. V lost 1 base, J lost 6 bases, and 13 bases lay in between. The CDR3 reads CASSQGFRQSNEQFF. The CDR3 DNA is TGTGCCAGCAGCCAAGGTTTCAGGCAGTCCAATGAGCAGTTCTTC.

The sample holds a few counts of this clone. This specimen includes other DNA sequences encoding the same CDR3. The CDR3 is CASSPGRAYEQYF. In nucleotides, the CDR3 is TGTGCCAGCTCACCAGGGAGGGCGTACGAGCAGTACTTC. This sequence joins TRBV18 and TRBJ2-7, with 7 bases fitting TRBD2. Germline CDR1 and CDR2: KGHSH and LQKENI. V shed 2 bases, J shed 4 bases, and the junction held 2 bases outside the gene matches. The CDR3 is 13 amino acids.

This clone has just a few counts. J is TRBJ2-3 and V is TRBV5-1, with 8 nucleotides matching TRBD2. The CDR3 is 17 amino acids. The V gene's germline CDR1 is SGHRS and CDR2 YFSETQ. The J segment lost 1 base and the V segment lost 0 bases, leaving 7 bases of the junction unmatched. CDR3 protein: CASSLAHLAGRTDTQYF. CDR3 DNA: TGCGCCAGCAGCTTGGCACACCTAGCGGGTCGCACAGATACGCAGTATTTT.

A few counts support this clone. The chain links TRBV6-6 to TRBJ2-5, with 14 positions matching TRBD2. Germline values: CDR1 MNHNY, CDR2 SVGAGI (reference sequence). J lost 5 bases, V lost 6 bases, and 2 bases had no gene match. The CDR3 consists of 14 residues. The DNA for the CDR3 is TGTGCCAGCAGCTGGACTAGCGGGAGGGAGACCCAGTACTTC. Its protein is CASSWTSGRETQYF.

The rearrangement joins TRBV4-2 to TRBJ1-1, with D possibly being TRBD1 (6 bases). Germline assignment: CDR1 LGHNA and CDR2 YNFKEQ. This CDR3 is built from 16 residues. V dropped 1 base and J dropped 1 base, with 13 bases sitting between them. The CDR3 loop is CASSQAQGSSNTEAFF. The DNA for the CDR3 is TGTGCCAGCAGCCAAGCCCAGGGGTCCTCGAACACTGAAGCTTTCTTT.